Shown below are 12 T cell receptor beta chains from a single sample sequenced in a study of blood T cell repertoires in COVID-19. Generated by immunoSEQ multiplex PCR, the TCRdb table keeps only in-frame clones and is missing some. The top ten hold over 1.5% of the sample, which has roughly 500,000 clones, 88% seen once. Input material: PBMCs or T cells enriched from blood (not recorded which). All receptors derive from a middle-aged woman who had recovered from COVID-19.

This clone was observed once. CDR3 in DNA: TGTGCCAGTAGTCTGGGGGCAGGGGGCAATCAGCCCCAGCATTTT. It codes for CASSLGAGGNQPQHF. The rearrangement uses TRBV19 and TRBJ1-5; D is perhaps TRBD1 (6 bases). The CDR3 runs 15 residues. The germline CDR1 and CDR2 sequences are LNHDA and SQIVND (reference sequence). Deletions cut 5 bases from V and 2 bases from J, with 13 bases between.

The V gene is TRBV14, the J gene TRBJ1-1; 9 nucleotides match TRBD1. The CDR3 spans 16 residues. CDR1 and CDR2 from the germline V gene are SGHDN and FVKESK. Trimming at V came to 5 bases and at J to 4 bases, leaving 11 bases not matched to a gene. CDR3 region: CASSRGQGFSSTEAFF. The CDR3 DNA sequence: TGTGCCAGCAGCAGGGGACAGGGTTTTAGTAGCACTGAAGCTTTCTTT. The variable domain in full, completed from reference TRBV14 and TRBJ1-1, reads EAGVTQFPSHSVIEKGQTVTLRCDPISGHDNLYWYRRVMGKEIKFLLHFVKESKQDESGMPNNRFLAERTGGTYSTLKVQPAELEDSGVYFCASSRGQGFSSTEAFFGQGTRLTVV.

This clone was recorded once. This chain joins TRBV24-1 and TRBJ2-1; 11 positions agree with TRBD2. The V segment lost 4 bases and the J segment 6 bases; nucleotides outside the gene matches: 7. Germline CDR1 is KGHDR and CDR2 is SFDVKD. The CDR3 spans 16 residues. CDR3: CATSDPTSGSGNEQFF. The CDR3 DNA follows: TGTGCCACCAGTGACCCCACTAGCGGGAGTGGCAATGAGCAGTTCTTC.

The chain has TRBV7-7 and TRBJ2-1; TRBD2 aligns across 10 bases. CDR3 size: 14 residues. V trimming: 5 bases; J trimming: 7 bases; junction bases outside the gene matches: 5. Per the germline V gene, CDR1 is SSHAT and CDR2 is FNYEAQ (reference sequence). CDR3 sequence reads: CASSRSGRMNEQFF. The DNA of the CDR3 is TGTGCCAGCAGCCGTAGCGGGAGGATGAATGAGCAGTTCTTC. Using reference TRBV7-7 and TRBJ2-1 for the parts outside the CDR3, the full variable domain is GAGVSQSPRYKVTKRGQDVTLRCDPISSHATLYWYQQALGQGPEFLTYFNYEAQPDKSGLPSDRFSAERPEGSISTLTIQRTEQRDSAMYRCASSRSGRMNEQFFGPGTRLTVL.

CDR3 sequence (DNA): TGTGCCAGTAGTTATTGGGACTCCGAGGGGCCTTATGGCTACACCTTC. Translation gives CASSYWDSEGPYGYTF. The chain combines TRBV19 with TRBJ1-2; D perhaps matches TRBD1 (5 bases). The germline CDR1 and CDR2 sequences are LNHDA and SQIVND (reference sequence). Trimming shortened V by 5 bases and J by 5 bases, and 21 bases separated the two germline ends. The CDR3 has 16 residues.

As DNA, the CDR3 is TGCGCCACCGCCCCAACCACAGGGGCTGGGGCCAACGTCCTGACTTTC. This gives the protein CATAPTTGAGANVLTF. The chain combines TRBV5-1 with TRBJ2-6, with 7 positions matching TRBD1. Unmatched junction bases numbered 11, after V lost 9 bases and J lost 2 bases. Germline CDR1 is SGHRS and CDR2 is YFSETQ. The length of the CDR3 is 16 residues.

The sample holds one count of this clone. The chain employs TRBV6-2 or TRBV6-3 and TRBJ2-7; D perhaps matches TRBD2 (6 bases). The CDR3 spans 14 residues. V was cut by 6 bases and J by 2 bases, with 14 bases left in between. Per the germline V gene, CDR1 is MNHEY and CDR2 is SVGEGT. The CDR3 coding sequence is TGTGCCAGCAGCACCCCTCGGACTACCTACGAGCAGTACTTC. Its protein product is CASSTPRTTYEQYF.

The chain joins TRBV7-9 to TRBJ1-4; TRBD1 might be the D (6 bases). V lost 5 bases and J 4 bases, leaving 17 bases between the germline ends. This CDR3 has 16 amino acids. The germline V gene has CDR1 SEHNR and CDR2 FQNEAQ (reference sequence). CDR3: CASSLTQGPDNEKLFF. In DNA, the CDR3 is TGTGCCAGCAGCCTTACACAGGGACCAGATAATGAAAAACTGTTTTTT. Based on the CDR3 plus reference TRBV7-9 and TRBJ1-4, the full variable domain is DTGVSQNPRHKITKRGQNVTFRCDPISEHNRLYWYRQTLGQGPEFLTYFQNEAQLEKSRLLSDRFSAERPKGSFSTLEIQRTEQGDSAMYLCASSLTQGPDNEKLFFGSGTQLSVL.

The rearrangement links TRBV6-5 to TRBJ2-7, with 8 bases lining up with TRBD2. Germline V CDR1 and CDR2: MNHEY, SVGAGI. Unmatched junction bases numbered 9, after V lost 10 bases and J lost 4 bases. This CDR3 comprises 13 residues. The CDR3 coding sequence is TGTGCCACCAAAGCGGGAGTACCGTACGAGCAGTACTTC. It is translated as CATKAGVPYEQYF.

The chain is built from TRBV5-1 and TRBJ2-5; D ambiguous. The germline V gene has CDR1 SGHRS and CDR2 YFSETQ. V dropped 4 bases and J dropped 4 bases, with 11 bases sitting between them. The CDR3 runs 13 residues. CDR3 nucleotide sequence: TGCGCCAGCAGCGTAATTGGCGGAGAGACCCAGTACTTC. This gives the protein CASSVIGGETQYF. The full variable domain, with the rest looked up from reference TRBV5-1 and TRBJ2-5, is KAGVTQTPRYLIKTRGQQVTLSCSPISGHRSVSWYQQTPGQGLQFLFEYFSETQRNKGNFPGRFSGRQFSNSRSEMNVSTLELGDSALYLCASSVIGGETQYFGPGTRLLVL.

The chain couples TRBV18 to TRBJ1-2, with TRBD1 as a possible D gene (5 bases). This CDR3 region has 14 residues. Trimming shortened V by 6 bases and J by 1 base, and 12 bases separated the two germline ends. Germline V CDR1 and CDR2: KGHSH, LQKENI. The CDR3 loop is CASSPGEGNYGYTF. The CDR3 DNA is TGTGCCAGCTCCCCGGGGGAAGGTAACTATGGCTACACCTTC.

The sample holds a few counts of this clone. The chain employs TRBV12-3 or TRBV12-4 and TRBJ1-1; 8 nucleotides match TRBD1. The CDR3 loop spans 13 amino acids. With 7 bases clipped from V and 4 bases from J, the junction kept 5 bases outside the gene matches. The CDR3 sequence: CASITTGGTEAFF. As DNA, the CDR3 is TGTGCCAGCATCACTACAGGGGGCACTGAAGCTTTCTTT.